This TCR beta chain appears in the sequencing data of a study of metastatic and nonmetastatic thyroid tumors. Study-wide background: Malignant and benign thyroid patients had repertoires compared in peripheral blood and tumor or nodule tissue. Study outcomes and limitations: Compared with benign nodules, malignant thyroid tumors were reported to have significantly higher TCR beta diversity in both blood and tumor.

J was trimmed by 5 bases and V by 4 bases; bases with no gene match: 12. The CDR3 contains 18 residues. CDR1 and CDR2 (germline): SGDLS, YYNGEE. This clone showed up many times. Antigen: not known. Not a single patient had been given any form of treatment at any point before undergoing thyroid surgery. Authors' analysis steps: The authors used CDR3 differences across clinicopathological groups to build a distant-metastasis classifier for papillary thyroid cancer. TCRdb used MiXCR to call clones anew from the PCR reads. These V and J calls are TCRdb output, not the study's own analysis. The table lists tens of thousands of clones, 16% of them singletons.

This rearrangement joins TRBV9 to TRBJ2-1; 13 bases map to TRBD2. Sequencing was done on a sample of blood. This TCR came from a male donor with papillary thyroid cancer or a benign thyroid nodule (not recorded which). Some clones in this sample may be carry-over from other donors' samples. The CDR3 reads CASSLPGTSGEGHNEQFF. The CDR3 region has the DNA TGTGCCAGCAGCCTTCCCGGGACTAGCGGGGAGGGGCACAATGAGCAGTTCTTC.